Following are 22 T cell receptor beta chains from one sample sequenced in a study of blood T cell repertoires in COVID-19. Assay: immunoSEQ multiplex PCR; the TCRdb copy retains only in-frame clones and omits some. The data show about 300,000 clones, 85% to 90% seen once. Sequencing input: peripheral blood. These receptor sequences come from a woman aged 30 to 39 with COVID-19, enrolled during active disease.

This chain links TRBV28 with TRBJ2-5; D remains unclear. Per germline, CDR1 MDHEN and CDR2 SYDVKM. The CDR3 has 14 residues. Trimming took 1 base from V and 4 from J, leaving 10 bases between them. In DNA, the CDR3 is TGTGCCAGCAGTTTATCCTCCTTGCGAGAGACCCAGTACTTC. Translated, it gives CASSLSSLRETQYF.

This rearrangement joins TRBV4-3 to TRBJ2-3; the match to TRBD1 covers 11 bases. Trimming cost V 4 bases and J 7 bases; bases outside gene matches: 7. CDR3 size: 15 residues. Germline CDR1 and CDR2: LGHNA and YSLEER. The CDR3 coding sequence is TGCGCCAGCAGCCCTCAGGGGACAGGGGGAAATACGCAGTATTTT. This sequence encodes CASSPQGTGGNTQYF.

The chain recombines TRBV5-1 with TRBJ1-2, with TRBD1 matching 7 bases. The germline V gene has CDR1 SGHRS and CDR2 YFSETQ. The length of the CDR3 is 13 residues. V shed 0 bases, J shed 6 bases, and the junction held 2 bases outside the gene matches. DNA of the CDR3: TGCGCCAGCAGCTTGGAGGGGACAGATGGCTACACCTTC. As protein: CASSLEGTDGYTF. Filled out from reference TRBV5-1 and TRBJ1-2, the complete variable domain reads KAGVTQTPRYLIKTRGQQVTLSCSPISGHRSVSWYQQTPGQGLQFLFEYFSETQRNKGNFPGRFSGRQFSNSRSEMNVSTLELGDSALYLCASSLEGTDGYTFGSGTRLTVV.

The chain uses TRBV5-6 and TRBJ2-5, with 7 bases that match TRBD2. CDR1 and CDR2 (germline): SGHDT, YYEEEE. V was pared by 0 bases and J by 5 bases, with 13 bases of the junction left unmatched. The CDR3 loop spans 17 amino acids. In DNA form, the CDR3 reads TGTGCCAGCAGCTTGGTCGGGGCGGGGGAGGCCGGGGAGACCCAGTACTTC. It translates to CASSLVGAGEAGETQYF.

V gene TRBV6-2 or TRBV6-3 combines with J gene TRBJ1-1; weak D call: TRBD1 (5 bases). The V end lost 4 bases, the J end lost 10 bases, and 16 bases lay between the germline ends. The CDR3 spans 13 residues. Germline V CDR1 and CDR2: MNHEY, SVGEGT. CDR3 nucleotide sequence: TGTGCCAGCAGTTTTACCGGGGGGAGCGGAGCTTTCTTT. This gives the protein CASSFTGGSGAFF.

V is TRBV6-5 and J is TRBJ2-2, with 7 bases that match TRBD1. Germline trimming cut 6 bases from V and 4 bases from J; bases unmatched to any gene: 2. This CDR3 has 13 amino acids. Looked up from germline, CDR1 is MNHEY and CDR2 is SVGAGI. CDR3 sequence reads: CASRRGRTGELFF. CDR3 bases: TGTGCCAGCAGAAGGGGGCGCACCGGGGAGCTGTTTTTT.

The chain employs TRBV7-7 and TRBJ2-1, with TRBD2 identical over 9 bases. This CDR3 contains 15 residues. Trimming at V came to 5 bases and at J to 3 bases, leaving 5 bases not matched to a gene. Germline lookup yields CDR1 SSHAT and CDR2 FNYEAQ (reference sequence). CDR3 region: CASSRGGAVYNEQFF. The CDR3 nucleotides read TGTGCCAGCAGCCGCGGGGGGGCCGTCTACAATGAGCAGTTCTTC. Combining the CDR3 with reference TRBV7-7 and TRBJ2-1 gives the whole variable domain GAGVSQSPRYKVTKRGQDVTLRCDPISSHATLYWYQQALGQGPEFLTYFNYEAQPDKSGLPSDRFSAERPEGSISTLTIQRTEQRDSAMYRCASSRGGAVYNEQFFGPGTRLTVL.

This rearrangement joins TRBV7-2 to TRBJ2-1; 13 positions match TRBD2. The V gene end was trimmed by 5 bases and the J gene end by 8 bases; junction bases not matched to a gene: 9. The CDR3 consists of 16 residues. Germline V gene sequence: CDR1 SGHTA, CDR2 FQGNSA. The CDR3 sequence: CASSSQLAGGPYEQFF. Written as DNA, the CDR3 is TGTGCCAGCAGCAGCCAACTAGCGGGGGGGCCTTATGAGCAGTTCTTC.

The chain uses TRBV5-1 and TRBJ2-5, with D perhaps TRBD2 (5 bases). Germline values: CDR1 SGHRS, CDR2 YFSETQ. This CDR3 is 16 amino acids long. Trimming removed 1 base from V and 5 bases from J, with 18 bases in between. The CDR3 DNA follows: TGCGCCAGCAGCTTGAACGGAGCCTCCAGAGGGGAGACCCAGTACTTC. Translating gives CASSLNGASRGETQYF.

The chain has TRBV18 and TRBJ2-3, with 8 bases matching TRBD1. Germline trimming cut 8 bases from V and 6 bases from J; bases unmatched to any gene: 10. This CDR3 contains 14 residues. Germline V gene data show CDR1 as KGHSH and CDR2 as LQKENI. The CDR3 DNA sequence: TGTGCCAGCACCCTGGACAGGGCCGGGGATACGCAGTATTTT. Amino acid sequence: CASTLDRAGDTQYF. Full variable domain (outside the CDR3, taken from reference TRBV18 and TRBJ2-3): NAGVMQNPRHLVRRRGQEARLRCSPMKGHSHVYWYRQLPEEGLKFMVYLQKENIIDESGMPKERFSAEFPKEGPSILRIQQVVRGDSAAYFCASTLDRAGDTQYFGPGTRLTVL.

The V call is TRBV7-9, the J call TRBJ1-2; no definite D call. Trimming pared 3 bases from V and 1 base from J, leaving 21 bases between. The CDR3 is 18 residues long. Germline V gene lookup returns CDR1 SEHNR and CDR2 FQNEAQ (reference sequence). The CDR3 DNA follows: TGTGCCAGCAGCTTCTATCCCATAACAGATCTTTATAACTATGGCTACACCTTC. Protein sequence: CASSFYPITDLYNYGYTF.

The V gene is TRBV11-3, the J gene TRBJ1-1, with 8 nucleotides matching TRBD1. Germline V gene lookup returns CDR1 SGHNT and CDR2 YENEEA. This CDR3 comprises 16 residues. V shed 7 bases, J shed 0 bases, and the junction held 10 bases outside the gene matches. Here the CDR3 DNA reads TGTGCCAGCAAAGAATCGGACAGGGATATGAACACTGAAGCTTTCTTT. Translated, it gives CASKESDRDMNTEAFF.

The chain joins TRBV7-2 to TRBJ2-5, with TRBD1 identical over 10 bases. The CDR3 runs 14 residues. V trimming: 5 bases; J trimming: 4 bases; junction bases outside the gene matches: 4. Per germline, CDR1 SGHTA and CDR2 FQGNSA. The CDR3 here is CASSTRQGAETQYF. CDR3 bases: TGTGCCAGCAGCACCAGACAGGGGGCAGAGACCCAGTACTTC.

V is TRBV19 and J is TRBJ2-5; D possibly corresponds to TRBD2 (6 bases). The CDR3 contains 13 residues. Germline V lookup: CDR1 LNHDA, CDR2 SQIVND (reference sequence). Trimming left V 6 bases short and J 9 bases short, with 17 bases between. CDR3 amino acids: CASSPSGPGAQYF. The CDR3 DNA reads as TGTGCCAGTAGCCCCTCCGGACCGGGGGCCCAGTACTTC.

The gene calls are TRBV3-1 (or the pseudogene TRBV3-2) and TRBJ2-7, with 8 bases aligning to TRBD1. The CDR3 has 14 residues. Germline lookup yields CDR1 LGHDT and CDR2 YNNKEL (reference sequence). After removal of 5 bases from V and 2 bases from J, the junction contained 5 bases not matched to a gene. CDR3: CASSSQGVTYEQYF. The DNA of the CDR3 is TGTGCCAGCAGCTCACAGGGGGTAACCTACGAGCAGTACTTC.

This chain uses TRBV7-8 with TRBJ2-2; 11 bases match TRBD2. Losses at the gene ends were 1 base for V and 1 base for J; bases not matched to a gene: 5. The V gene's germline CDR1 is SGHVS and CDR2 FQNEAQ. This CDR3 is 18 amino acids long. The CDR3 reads CASSLVSGLAGNTGELFF. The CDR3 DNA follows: TGTGCCAGCAGCTTAGTCTCCGGACTAGCGGGGAACACCGGGGAGCTGTTTTTT.

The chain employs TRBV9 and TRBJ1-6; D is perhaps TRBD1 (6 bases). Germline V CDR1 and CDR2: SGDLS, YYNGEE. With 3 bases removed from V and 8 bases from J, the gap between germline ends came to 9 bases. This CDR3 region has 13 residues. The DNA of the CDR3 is TGTGCCAGCAGCGCGGACAGCTATTCACCCCTCCACTTT. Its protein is CASSADSYSPLHF.

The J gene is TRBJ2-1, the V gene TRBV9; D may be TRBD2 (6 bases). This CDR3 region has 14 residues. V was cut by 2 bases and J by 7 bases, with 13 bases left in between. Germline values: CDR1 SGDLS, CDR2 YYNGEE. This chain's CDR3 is CASSVVGLQNEQFF. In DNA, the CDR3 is TGTGCCAGCAGCGTCGTAGGACTACAGAATGAGCAGTTCTTC. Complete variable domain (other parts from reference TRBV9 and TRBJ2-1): DSGVTQTPKHLITATGQRVTLRCSPRSGDLSVYWYQQSLDQGLQFLIQYYNGEERAKGNILERFSAQQFPDLHSELNLSSLELGDSALYFCASSVVGLQNEQFFGPGTRLTVL.

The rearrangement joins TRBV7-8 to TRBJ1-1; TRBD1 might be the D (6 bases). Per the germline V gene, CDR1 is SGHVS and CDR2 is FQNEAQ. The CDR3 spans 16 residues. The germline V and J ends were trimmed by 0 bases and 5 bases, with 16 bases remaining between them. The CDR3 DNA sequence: TGTGCCAGCAGCTTAGCTGTAAGGGCAGGGGCAACTGAAGCTTTCTTT. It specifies CASSLAVRAGATEAFF.

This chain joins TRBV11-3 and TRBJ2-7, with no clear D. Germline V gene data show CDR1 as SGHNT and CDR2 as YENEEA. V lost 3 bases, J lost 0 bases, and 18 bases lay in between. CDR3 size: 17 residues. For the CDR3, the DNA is TGTGCCAGCAGCTTGGGTTTTCCGATTAGGAGCTCCTACGAGCAGTACTTC. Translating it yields CASSLGFPIRSSYEQYF.

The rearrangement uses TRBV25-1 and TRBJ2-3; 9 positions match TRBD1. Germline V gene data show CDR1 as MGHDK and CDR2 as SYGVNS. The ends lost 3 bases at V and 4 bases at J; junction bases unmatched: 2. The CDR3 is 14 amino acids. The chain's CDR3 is CASSEGQGPDTQYF. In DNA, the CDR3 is TGTGCCAGCAGTGAGGGACAGGGCCCAGATACGCAGTATTTT.

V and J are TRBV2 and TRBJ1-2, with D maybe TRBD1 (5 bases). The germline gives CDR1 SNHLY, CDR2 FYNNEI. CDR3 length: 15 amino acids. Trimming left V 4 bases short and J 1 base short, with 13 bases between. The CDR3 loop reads CASSATRAVNYGYTF. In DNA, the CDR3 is TGTGCCAGCAGTGCCACCAGGGCTGTTAACTATGGCTACACCTTC.